These T cell receptor beta chains were read from a single sample in a study of neurological immune-mediated disorders. TCRdb reprocessed the 5' RACE reads with MiXCR, giving one entry per CDR3 protein. The sample has 55,000 to 65,000 distinct CDR3 sequences, 3.5% to 4.5% seen once. Specimen: PBMCs. These receptors were taken from a woman aged 45-65 years with multiple sclerosis. Both conserved end residues are trimmed from each CDR3.

TRBV12-3/TRBV12-4	TRBJ2-2	ASSLRSAGSNTGELF
TRBV28	TRBJ1-5	ASSLGHPGNQPQH
TRBV10-3	TRBJ1-5	AISESPDTQPQH
TRBV15	TRBJ2-2	ATSRRGGNTGELF
TRBV19	TRBJ1-2	ASTQGGWDGYT
TRBV5-1	TRBJ2-2	ASSLSFSAGELF
TRBV14	TRBJ2-7	ASSQDSAYEQY
TRBV7-8	TRBJ2-4	ASSLAGTALKNIQY
TRBV20-1	TRBJ2-2	SARRTRNTGELF
TRBV6-5	TRBJ2-7	ASSYSPAGGAYEQY
TRBV5-5	TRBJ2-1	ASSLSQSSYNEQF
TRBV3-1	TRBJ1-5	VSSPGTGAQPQH
TRBV29-1	TRBJ2-4	SVAVPDSGKAKNIQY
TRBV6-2/TRBV6-3	TRBJ2-7	ASSHGLAGGPMTYEQY
TRBV24-1	TRBJ1-5	ATSDFPDSKGNQPQH
TRBV20-1	TRBJ1-5	SANPGGPNQPQN
TRBV20-1	TRBJ1-2	SANNGPGYT
TRBV5-1	TRBJ1-5	ASSTGTGDQPQH
TRBV20-1	TRBJ1-5	SARDGAALYNQPQH
TRBV5-1	TRBJ1-1	ASSVLGGVGTEAF
TRBV10-3	TRBJ2-2	AIPHFERGNTGELF
TRBV6-5	TRBJ2-5	ASSYSGEWETQY
TRBV5-1	TRBJ2-1	ASSSGSRMNEQF
TRBV5-1	TRBJ2-5	ASSLVQGAGETQY
TRBV20-1	TRBJ2-5	SARDTGLGQETQY
TRBV3-1	TRBJ1-3	ASKWNGPALNPGNTIY
TRBV5-5	TRBJ1-2	ASSWDDGTLYGYT
TRBV7-8	TRBJ1-5	ASSGDLSGQPQH
TRBV14	TRBJ2-7	ASSQPSSYEQY
TRBV5-1	TRBJ1-1	ASSLGVYTEAF
TRBV4-2	TRBJ2-6	ASSQGEQGVGGANVLT